What follows are 25 T cell receptor beta chains derived from one specimen sequenced in a study of cytomegalovirus exposure and HLA in healthy donors. Primers included in the PCR were 60 Vbeta and 13 Jbeta primers. TCRdb's table, derived via immunoSEQ multiplex PCR, lists solely in-frame clones and lacks some. The sample holds roughly 150,000 clones, approximately 71% seen once. The material sequenced was PBMCs. The receptors originated from a man aged 25 to 45 in good health and CMV-seronegative.

This clone was seen once. The chain recombines TRBV27 with TRBJ2-7, with a tentative D call TRBD1 (6 bases). CDR3 length: 13 amino acids. Germline V gene sequence: CDR1 MNHEY, CDR2 SMNVEV (reference sequence). V was shortened by 5 bases and J by 3 bases, with 11 bases between the two germline ends. The CDR3 DNA is TGTGCCAGCAGTACTGGACAGCACTACGAGCAGTACTTC. Translating it yields CASSTGQHYEQYF.

The CDR3 reads CASSVGLAVTDTQYF. DNA for the CDR3: TGTGCCAGCAGCGTCGGACTAGCCGTCACAGATACGCAGTATTTT. V is TRBV9 and J is TRBJ2-3; 8 bases fit TRBD2. From germline, CDR1 is SGDLS and CDR2 YYNGEE. Trimming at V came to 2 bases and at J to 2 bases, leaving 4 bases not matched to a gene. The CDR3 loop spans 15 amino acids.

This sequence joins TRBV6-1 and TRBJ2-2, with a tentative D call TRBD2 (6 bases). This CDR3 spans 14 amino acids. Germline lookup yields CDR1 MNHNS and CDR2 SASEGT. V was shortened by 7 bases and J by 6 bases, with 15 bases between the two germline ends. This CDR3 reads CASTRLVQPGELFF. The CDR3 DNA reads as TGTGCCAGCACCCGACTAGTTCAGCCCGGGGAGCTGTTTTTT.

This clone showed up just a few times. This chain connects TRBV7-6 to TRBJ2-5, with 12 bases lining up with TRBD2. After removal of 6 bases from V and 4 bases from J, the junction contained 6 bases not matched to a gene. CDR3 length equals 15 residues. Germline CDR1 and CDR2: SGHVS and FNYEAQ. CDR3 bases: TGTGCCAGCAGTCTAGCGGGAGGGCCCTCAGAGACCCAGTACTTC. Its protein product is CASSLAGGPSETQYF.

The chain links TRBV11-2 to TRBJ2-1, with 8 positions matching TRBD2. Germline V gene data show CDR1 as SGHAT and CDR2 as FQNNGV. The CDR3 covers 14 residues. The V segment lost 4 bases and the J segment 7 bases; nucleotides outside the gene matches: 6. CDR3 protein: CASSWGLGGNEQFF. The CDR3 DNA reads as TGTGCCAGCAGCTGGGGACTAGGTGGTAATGAGCAGTTCTTC.

The chain uses TRBV19 and TRBJ2-7, with a possible D match to TRBD2 (6 bases). This CDR3 region has 15 residues. CDR1 is LNHDA, CDR2 SQIVND, per germline (reference sequence). V was shortened by 1 base and J by 2 bases, with 12 bases between the two germline ends. DNA for the CDR3: TGTGCCAGTAGTATAGGGGGGACTGGGACCTACGAGCAGTACTTC. Amino acids: CASSIGGTGTYEQYF.

The J gene is TRBJ2-7, the V gene TRBV19; no definite D call. CDR1 LNHDA and CDR2 SQIVND come from the germline V gene (reference sequence). V was trimmed by 3 bases and J by 1 base, leaving 10 bases between them. The CDR3 length is 14 residues. For the CDR3, the DNA is TGTGCCAGTAGTATGCGACAAAAGTCCTACGAGCAGTACTTC. As protein: CASSMRQKSYEQYF.

There are a few counts of this clone. V and J are TRBV9 and TRBJ1-3; D ambiguous. Trimming removed 5 bases from V and 1 base from J, with 10 bases in between. This CDR3 has 14 amino acids. CDR1 is SGDLS and CDR2 is YYNGEE in the germline V gene. CDR3 sequence reads: CASRPAGSGNTIYF. CDR3 coding DNA: TGTGCCAGCAGGCCGGCGGGATCTGGAAACACCATATATTTT.

V gene TRBV2 combines with J gene TRBJ2-3, with 7 bases that match TRBD2. CDR3 length: 15 amino acids. With 7 bases clipped from V and 5 bases from J, the junction kept 12 bases outside the gene matches. Per the germline V gene, CDR1 is SNHLY and CDR2 is FYNNEI. The CDR3 spells CASMGGSKFRDTQYF. The CDR3 DNA reads as TGTGCCAGCATGGGGGGGAGTAAGTTTCGAGATACGCAGTATTTT.

The chain joins TRBV2 to TRBJ2-3; maybe TRBD2 (5 bases). Trimming took off 4 bases at V and 2 bases at J, with 10 bases between the two ends. The germline V gene has CDR1 SNHLY and CDR2 FYNNEI. CDR3 length: 14 residues. The CDR3 here is CASSALSDTDTQYF. The CDR3 DNA is TGTGCCAGCAGTGCCCTTAGCGACACAGATACGCAGTATTTT.

The chain has TRBV27 and TRBJ2-2; TRBD2 matches 14 bases. The CDR3 length is 15 residues. V trimming: 6 bases; J trimming: 5 bases; junction bases outside the gene matches: 2. From germline, CDR1 is MNHEY and CDR2 SMNVEV (reference sequence). CDR3 in amino acids: CASSGTSGSTGELFF. In DNA form, the CDR3 reads TGTGCCAGCAGCGGGACTAGCGGGAGTACCGGGGAGCTGTTTTTT.

This chain joins TRBV7-2 and TRBJ1-4, with D uncertain. The V gene's germline CDR1 is SGHTA and CDR2 FQGNSA. The V gene lost 0 bases and the J gene lost 4 bases, with 9 bases spanning the gap. The CDR3 has 15 amino acids. As DNA, the CDR3 is TGTGCCAGCAGCTTAGCCCGCCGGGGTAATGAAAAACTGTTTTTT. Protein product: CASSLARRGNEKLFF.

The genes are TRBV9 and TRBJ2-1; 11 nucleotides agree with TRBD2. V lost 2 bases, J lost 2 bases, and 3 bases stayed unmatched. This CDR3 is 16 amino acids long. Germline CDR1 and CDR2: SGDLS and YYNGEE. The CDR3 DNA sequence: TGTGCCAGCAGCGTCGGGACTAGCGGCGCCTACAATGAGCAGTTCTTC. Amino acid sequence: CASSVGTSGAYNEQFF. The full variable domain, completed using reference TRBV9 and TRBJ2-1, is DSGVTQTPKHLITATGQRVTLRCSPRSGDLSVYWYQQSLDQGLQFLIQYYNGEERAKGNILERFSAQQFPDLHSELNLSSLELGDSALYFCASSVGTSGAYNEQFFGPGTRLTVL.

The rearrangement uses TRBV29-1 and TRBJ1-2; 12 nucleotides align to TRBD1. The V segment lost 3 bases and the J segment 4 bases; nucleotides outside the gene matches: 9. Germline-derived CDR1 and CDR2 are SQVTM and ANQGSEA. The CDR3 extends over 16 amino acids. The CDR3 here is CSVEAWDRGQSYGYTF. CDR3 DNA: TGCAGCGTTGAGGCCTGGGACAGGGGGCAGAGCTATGGCTACACCTTC.

This chain joins TRBV18 and TRBJ1-3; the match to TRBD1 covers 8 bases. CDR3 length: 18 amino acids. J was trimmed by 0 bases and V by 6 bases; bases with no gene match: 13. Germline CDR1 reads KGHSH; CDR2 reads LQKENI. The CDR3 region has the DNA TGTGCCAGCTCCCGTATCCCGGGACAGGACCACTCTGGAAACACCATATATTTT. Its protein is CASSRIPGQDHSGNTIYF.

The gene calls are TRBV6-1 and TRBJ2-1; TRBD2 aligns across 10 bases. V shed 8 bases, J shed 8 bases, and the junction held 9 bases outside the gene matches. There are 14 residues in the CDR3. From germline, CDR1 is MNHNS and CDR2 SASEGT. In DNA, the CDR3 is TGTGCCAGCTTCCGAGCGGGAGGGCAGGATGAGCAGTTCTTC. This encodes CASFRAGGQDEQFF.

This clone was detected a few times. The chain is built from TRBV10-1 and TRBJ2-2; D is uncertain. This CDR3 comprises 14 residues. The V and J ends lost 10 bases and 0 bases respectively, with 12 bases between them. Per germline, CDR1 WNHNN and CDR2 SYGVQD (reference sequence). DNA for the CDR3: TGCGCCACCAGGCACTCCCCGAACACCGGGGAGCTGTTTTTT. It encodes CATRHSPNTGELFF.

V is TRBV5-4 and J is TRBJ2-1, with 9 bases matching TRBD1. This CDR3 contains 15 residues. Trimming cost V 3 bases and J 7 bases; bases outside gene matches: 8. The germline gives CDR1 SGHNT, CDR2 YYREEE (reference sequence). The CDR3 region has the DNA TGTGCCAGCAGCTGGCCGGGACAGGGAGGGAATGAGCAGTTCTTC. It codes for CASSWPGQGGNEQFF.

The CDR3 DNA sequence: TGTGCTAGTGGTCTTACTCACCGGGGGATACTAGCGGGGGACACAGATACGCAGTATTTT. Amino acids: CASGLTHRGILAGDTDTQYF. The V call is TRBV12-5, the J call TRBJ2-3, with TRBD2 matching over 11 bases. The CDR3 has 20 amino acids. The junction had 18 bases not matched to a gene; V was cut back by 5 bases and J by 2 bases. The germline V gene has CDR1 LGHNT and CDR2 FRNRAP.

The chain carries TRBV2 and TRBJ1-3, with TRBD1 matching over 10 bases. The CDR3 is 14 residues long. J was trimmed by 8 bases and V by 6 bases; bases with no gene match: 7. Per the germline V gene, CDR1 is SNHLY and CDR2 is FYNNEI. CDR3 sequence: CASRRRQGADTIYF. The CDR3 DNA follows: TGTGCCAGCAGGAGGCGACAGGGGGCGGACACCATATATTTT.

The V and J genes are TRBV18 and TRBJ2-5, with D possibly matching TRBD1 (6 bases). CDR1 and CDR2 (germline): KGHSH, LQKENI. V was shortened by 6 bases and J by 1 base, with 15 bases between the two germline ends. The CDR3 has 15 amino acids. CDR3 sequence (DNA): TGTGCCAGCTCCCCTCAACAGGGTTTCCAAGAGACCCAGTACTTC. Amino acid sequence: CASSPQQGFQETQYF.

The chain recombines TRBV28 with TRBJ2-7, with 9 bases fitting TRBD2. V dropped 4 bases and J dropped 0; count of bases not matched to a gene: 7. The CDR3 has 16 residues. The germline V gene has CDR1 MDHEN and CDR2 SYDVKM. The CDR3 protein is CASSYPTSGTSYEQYF. In nucleotides, the CDR3 is TGTGCCAGCAGTTACCCGACTAGCGGCACCTCCTACGAGCAGTACTTC.

The rearrangement links TRBV6-5 to TRBJ2-7, with a weak D call TRBD2 (6 bases). The V end lost 0 bases, the J end lost 0 bases, and 12 bases lay between the germline ends. The CDR3 has 16 amino acids. Germline CDR1 is MNHEY and CDR2 is SVGAGI. CDR3 amino acids: CASSYSGGFSSYEQYF. The CDR3 DNA follows: TGTGCCAGCAGTTACTCTGGGGGGTTTAGCTCCTACGAGCAGTACTTC.

The V call is TRBV19, the J call TRBJ1-4, with D perhaps matching TRBD1 (6 bases). In germline, CDR1 is LNHDA, CDR2 SQIVND (reference sequence). V gave up 8 bases and J gave up 2 bases, with 12 bases separating them. The CDR3 consists of 14 residues. In DNA, the CDR3 is TGTGCCAGTTCTCAGGGGCCCACTAATGAAAAACTGTTTTTT. Its translation is CASSQGPTNEKLFF.

The genes are TRBV7-2 and TRBJ2-5, with 13 bases matching TRBD2. V lost 1 base, J lost 2 bases, and 7 bases stayed unmatched. Germline V gives CDR1 SGHTA, CDR2 FQGNSA. The CDR3 totals 18 residues. The CDR3 bases are TGTGCCAGCAGCTTAGTAGTAGGGACTAGCGGGATTCAAGAGACCCAGTACTTC. Translated, it gives CASSLVVGTSGIQETQYF. The full variable domain, in which reference TRBV7-2 and TRBJ2-5 provide the parts outside the CDR3, is GAGVSQSPSNKVTEKGKDVELRCDPISGHTALYWYRQSLGQGLEFLIYFQGNSAPDKSGLPSDRFSAERTGGSVSTLTIQRTQQEDSAVYLCASSLVVGTSGIQETQYFGPGTRLLVL.